Many counts were recorded for the clone carrying this TCR beta chain. What it recognizes is unknown. This sample is drawn from a study of molecular identifiers for immune sequencing clone quantification. TCRdb reprocessed the PCR reads with MiXCR, giving one entry per CDR3 protein. The sample yields roughly 320,000 distinct CDR3 sequences, over 20% seen once. Sorting was used to obtain naive CD8 T cells (CD8+CD4-CCR7+CD45RA+). Study-wide points: Clones with over 20 RNA copies captured over 98% of effector molecules but under 1% of naive ones.

V lost 1 base and J lost 7, with 7 bases in between. This CDR3 contains 12 residues. The germline CDR1 and CDR2 sequences are SGHDN and FVKESK. The chain recombines TRBV14 with TRBJ1-1; D gene unclear. This receptor was identified in a human donor in good health. Some libraries in this study had Jurkat cell RNA spiked in. The sequencing input was naive CD8+ T cells from blood, with Jurkat cell RNA spiked in. Subset in this sample: FACS-sorted CD8+CD4-CCR7+CD45RA+ naive T cells. CDR3 amino acids: CASSQGYLEAFF. The CDR3 DNA is TGTGCCAGCAGCCAAGGGTACCTTGAAGCTTTCTTT.